The rows below give T cell receptor beta chains drawn from one sample of a study of blood T cell repertoires in COVID-19. Clones were sequenced by immunoSEQ multiplex PCR, and TCRdb holds only the in-frame ones, with some missing. The profile shows some 330,000 clones, over 70% of them singletons. The sequenced sample was PBMCs or T cells enriched from blood (not recorded which). The receptors come from a man aged 25-45 years who had recovered from COVID-19. Both conserved end residues are part of each CDR3. The order of the fields is J gene, clone size, D gene, V gene, CDR3 DNA, CDR3 protein. A D gene is named only where the DNA matches it firmly. Not every row has a clone size; where given, it reads once, few, many or a size class.

>TRBJ2-3|.|TRBD2|TRBV9
TGTGCCAGCAGCGTAGAGGGGACTAGCTCCCCAGATACGCAGTATTTT
CASSVEGTSSPDTQYF
>TRBJ2-3|.|TRBD1|TRBV5-1
TGCGCCAGCAGCTTGGGTCGTGGGACAGGGACGGATACGCAGTATTTT
CASSLGRGTGTDTQYF
>TRBJ1-1|.|.|TRBV6-5
TGTGCCACAGCGGGGAGGACTGAAGCTTTCTTT
CATAGRTEAFF
>TRBJ2-7|.|.|TRBV29-1
TGCAGCGTTGAAGTGCGAGACAGCCCCTACGAGCAGTACTTC
CSVEVRDSPYEQYF
>TRBJ1-4|.|.|TRBV7-6
TGTGCCAGCAGCTTAGGATCTGGGCAGGGCGAAAAACTGTTTTTT
CASSLGSGQGEKLFF
>TRBJ1-2|.|.|TRBV28
TGTGCCAGCAGTTTAATACTCACTCGGGGCTACACCTTC
CASSLILTRGYTF
>TRBJ1-1|.|.|TRBV28
TGTGCCAGCAGTTTTGTAGCTGAAGCTTTCTTT
CASSFVAEAFF
>TRBJ2-5|.|.|TRBV19
TGTGCCAGTAGGAAGACAGTTTTGTACCAAGAGACCCAGTACTTC
CASRKTVLYQETQYF
>TRBJ1-1|.|TRBD1|TRBV3-1/TRBV3-2
TGTGCCAGCAGCCCCGGGACAGTCACTGAAGCTTTCTTT
CASSPGTVTEAFF
>TRBJ2-3|.|TRBD2|TRBV19
TGTGCCACTGCGGGGGTCACAGATACGCAGTATTTT
CATAGVTDTQYF
>TRBJ1-5|.|.|TRBV9
TGTGCCAGCAGCGTAGCTAGTGAAGGAACGGGTGTAAAGCAGCCCCAGCATTTT
CASSVASEGTGVKQPQHF
>TRBJ2-1|.|TRBD2|TRBV7-9
TGTGCCAGCAGCTTAGACTTCCCTAGCGGGGACTACAATGAGCAGTTCTTC
CASSLDFPSGDYNEQFF
>TRBJ1-1|few|.|TRBV5-1
TGCGCCAGCAGCATAGCAGGGGTGGGTACCTCGAACACTGAAGCTTTCTTT
CASSIAGVGTSNTEAFF
>TRBJ2-3|.|.|TRBV9
TGTGCCAGCAGCGTAGATGGGGGCAGGAGCACAGATACGCAGTATTTT
CASSVDGGRSTDTQYF
>TRBJ2-1|.|TRBD2|TRBV7-8
TGTGCCAGCAGCTTAGTACTAGCGGGTGAGCAGTTCTTC
CASSLVLAGEQFF
>TRBJ2-1|.|TRBD1|TRBV6-5
TGTGCCAGCAGTGACTCGGGACAGGAGATCAATGAGCAGTTCTTC
CASSDSGQEINEQFF
>TRBJ2-1|.|TRBD1|TRBV29-1
TGCAGCGTTGGACAGGGGGCCGGGAATGAGCAGTTCTTC
CSVGQGAGNEQFF
>TRBJ1-5|once|.|TRBV11-2
TGTGCCAGCAGCTCGGGGGGGGCTAGCAATCAGCCCCAGCATTTT
CASSSGGASNQPQHF
>TRBJ2-7|.|TRBD2|TRBV11-2
TGTGCCAGCAGCTCGACTAGCGGGGGGCCAAGCGACTACGAGCAGTACTTC
CASSSTSGGPSDYEQYF
>TRBJ2-7|.|.|TRBV7-8
TGTGCCAGCAGCCCCAGGGGACACGAGCAGTACTTC
CASSPRGHEQYF
>TRBJ2-3|few|TRBD2|TRBV5-1
TGCGCCAGCAGCTTGGGGACTAGCGGGGGAATCACAGATACGCAGTATTTT
CASSLGTSGGITDTQYF
>TRBJ1-2|.|TRBD1|TRBV6-5
TGTGCCAGCAGTTACTACAGGGGGCAAAGGAGCTACACCTTC
CASSYYRGQRSYTF
>TRBJ1-4|.|.|TRBV6-5
TGTGCCAGCAGTTTATCCGGGGTTAGTGAAAAACTGTTTTTT
CASSLSGVSEKLFF
>TRBJ1-2|.|TRBD1|TRBV7-8
TGTGCCAGCAGCTTCGACAGGGTTAATGGCTACACCTTC
CASSFDRVNGYTF
>TRBJ2-7|.|.|TRBV6-5
TGTGCTAGCAGTTACGCTGACAGGCATGAGGAGCAGTACTTC
CASSYADRHEEQYF
>TRBJ2-5|.|TRBD2|TRBV4-1
TGCGCCAGCAGCCAAGTGTCCGGGCTAGCGGGGAGCGTCATGGAGACCCAGTACTTC
CASSQVSGLAGSVMETQYF
>TRBJ1-1|.|TRBD1|TRBV3-1/TRBV3-2
TGTGCCAGCTTTGACAGGGGGAACACTGAAGCTTTCTTT
CASFDRGNTEAFF
>TRBJ1-6|.|.|TRBV2
TGTGCCAGCAGTGAATCCGGGGGGGAGCGTTCACCCCTCCACTTT
CASSESGGERSPLHF
>TRBJ2-3|.|TRBD2|TRBV6-5
TGTGCCAGCAGTTACGCGGAGCGGGGGAGGACAGATACGCAGTATTTT
CASSYAERGRTDTQYF
>TRBJ1-5|once|TRBD1|TRBV9
TGTGCCAGCAGCTTGGGACAGGGATCAAATCAGCCCCAGCATTTT
CASSLGQGSNQPQHF
>TRBJ1-1|.|TRBD1|TRBV13
TGTGCCAGCAGCGACAGGGGGAAGAACACTGAAGCTTTCTTT
CASSDRGKNTEAFF
>TRBJ1-1|.|.|TRBV3-1/TRBV3-2
TGTGCCAGCAGCCAAGACGGGGTACTTACTGAAGCTTTCTTT
CASSQDGVLTEAFF
>TRBJ2-1|.|.|TRBV5-1
TGCGCCAGTAGCGGCCTCAATGAGCAGTTCTTC
CASSGLNEQFF
>TRBJ2-2|.|.|TRBV5-4
TGTGCCAGCAGCTTGGCCCGTGATGCAGATACCGGGGAGCTGTTTTTT
CASSLARDADTGELFF
>TRBJ1-3|.|.|TRBV21-1
TGTGCCAGCAGCAAAGGGGCAGGGTGGAACACCATATATTTT
CASSKGAGWNTIYF
>TRBJ1-1|.|.|TRBV27
TGTGCCAGCAGTTTATCGTGGTTAGGCGAGACAGCGAACACTGAAGCTTTCTTT
CASSLSWLGETANTEAFF
>TRBJ2-7|.|.|TRBV21-1
TGTGCCAGCAGCTCGGTTCCGTACTTC
CASSSVPYF